One and the same sample provided the 21 T cell receptor beta chains below, sequenced in a study of blood T cells in healthy people across ages. Together with a sample-barcoded 5' primer, a J-beta primer mix was included in a second PCR lasting roughly 7 to 11 cycles. MiXCR, run by TCRdb on the 5' RACE reads, gives a single entry per CDR3 protein. This table holds about 670,000 distinct CDR3 sequences, over 40% found once. Material for sequencing was blood. The receptors here all came from a woman of 80 years or more in good health.

About this clonotype: Compared with germline, one end of the junction differs, possibly owing to a read error. The genes are TRBV6-5 and TRBJ2-7; 11 bases are shared with TRBD2. The CDR3 is 16 residues long. Germline V gene lookup returns CDR1 MNHEY and CDR2 SVGAGI. The CDR3 protein is CAGSSTGTSGPYEQYF. In nucleotides, the CDR3 is TGTGCCGGCAGTTCGACCGGGACTAGCGGACCCTACGAGCAGTACTTC.

Ten or more counts support this clonotype. The CDR3 nucleotides read TGTGCCAGCAGCGTTGACCCCCCTAATGAGCAGTTCTTC. Translating it yields CASSVDPPNEQFF. The chain links TRBV6-4 to TRBJ2-1; the D is unclear. Germline V CDR1 and CDR2: MRHNA, SNTAGT. Trimming removed 6 bases from V and 7 bases from J, with 13 bases in between. The CDR3 runs to 13 residues.

The J gene is TRBJ2-5, the V gene TRBV20-1; TRBD2 matches 7 bases. CDR3 size: 15 residues. Germline trimming cut 2 bases from V and 0 bases from J; bases unmatched to any gene: 6. Germline V gene sequence: CDR1 DFQATT, CDR2 SNEGSKA (reference sequence). CDR3 loop: CSARTSATYQETQYF. Here the CDR3 DNA reads TGCAGTGCTAGAACTAGCGCGACGTACCAAGAGACCCAGTACTTC.

For the CDR3, the DNA is TGTGCCAGCAGCTTAGTGGCAGTGTACCAAGAGACCCAGTACTTC. It specifies CASSLVAVYQETQYF. The chain links TRBV7-2 to TRBJ2-5; D not certain. The CDR3 length is 15 residues. Germline V gene data show CDR1 as SGHTA and CDR2 as FQGNSA. V was pared by 1 base and J by 0 bases, with 9 bases between.

In DNA, the CDR3 is TGTGCCAGCAGGCCAGGGACGTTCTACGAGCAGTACTTC. Its protein product is CASRPGTFYEQYF. The chain combines TRBV6-1 with TRBJ2-7; tentatively, D is TRBD1 or TRBD2 (5 bases each). This CDR3 contains 13 residues. The V gene lost 6 bases and the J gene lost 3 bases, with 12 bases spanning the gap. Per germline, CDR1 MNHNS and CDR2 SASEGT.

The chain recombines TRBV5-1 with TRBJ1-1; D may be TRBD1 (6 bases). Germline CDR1 SGHRS, CDR2 YFSETQ. V gave up 4 bases and J gave up 1 base, with 11 bases separating them. The CDR3 totals 14 residues. CDR3 sequence reads: CASSLRGWNTEAFF. The CDR3 nucleotides read TGCGCCAGCAGCCTGAGGGGGTGGAACACTGAAGCTTTCTTT.

Comments on this clonotype: Being one base from a much bigger clone, this may be a read error. Here the CDR3 reads CASSFSRGVGNQPQHF. The DNA of the CDR3 is TGTGCCAGCAGTTTTTCCAGGGGAGTTGGCAATCAGCCCCAGCATTTT. The chain is built from TRBV12-3 or TRBV12-4 and TRBJ1-5, with D possibly being TRBD1 (6 bases). The CDR3 extends over 16 amino acids. V shed 3 bases and J shed 2 bases, with 14 bases lying between them.

This clonotype was picked up many times. The rearrangement links TRBV9 to TRBJ1-2; 9 bases line up with TRBD1. V was clipped by 0 bases and J by 6 bases; unmatched bases: 3. Germline loops: CDR1 SGDLS, CDR2 YYNGEE. The CDR3 runs to 14 residues. CDR3 bases: TGTGCCAGCAGCGTAGTACAGGGGGCCGATGGCTACACCTTC. It is translated as CASSVVQGADGYTF.

The J gene is TRBJ2-3, the V gene TRBV5-1; D is uncertain. The germline V gene encodes CDR1 SGHRS and CDR2 YFSETQ. The CDR3 is 13 amino acids. Trimming took off 3 bases at V and 2 bases at J, with 7 bases between the two ends. The CDR3 reads CASSSRDTDTQYF. DNA for the CDR3: TGCGCCAGCAGCTCTAGAGACACAGATACGCAGTATTTT.

The rearrangement joins TRBV7-2 to TRBJ1-3; 8 nucleotides align to TRBD1. CDR1 is SGHTA and CDR2 is FQGNSA in the germline V gene. After removal of 1 base from V and 0 bases from J, the junction contained 11 bases not matched to a gene. CDR3 length: 19 residues. The CDR3 DNA reads as TGTGCCAGCAGCTTAGTAGGGACAGGACCTGTGAGCTCTGGAAACACCATATATTTT. It yields the protein CASSLVGTGPVSSGNTIYF.

This clonotype was detected once. At one boundary the junction diverges from the germline segment, which might be a read error. V and J are TRBV29-1 and TRBJ2-7; 9 nucleotides align to TRBD1. The CDR3 consists of 15 residues. CDR1 and CDR2 from the germline V gene are SQVTM and ANQGSEA. CDR3 nucleotide sequence: TGCAGTGTTGAAGATCACAGGGGGCTACCCTACGAGCAGTACTTC. Its protein is CSVEDHRGLPYEQYF.

The genes are TRBV4-1 and TRBJ1-4, with a possible D match to TRBD1 (5 bases). CDR3 length: 16 residues. The germline V and J ends were trimmed by 1 base and 4 bases, with 13 bases remaining between them. Germline lookup yields CDR1 MGHRA and CDR2 YSYEKL. In DNA form, the CDR3 reads TGCGCCAGCAGCCAAGTATCGGAGGGGATTAATGAAAAACTGTTTTTT. This codes for CASSQVSEGINEKLFF.

This chain joins TRBV5-1 and TRBJ2-1, with 12 bases that match TRBD1. Germline CDR1 SGHRS, CDR2 YFSETQ. The V gene end was trimmed by 2 bases and the J gene end by 6 bases; junction bases not matched to a gene: 9. CDR3 length: 17 amino acids. The CDR3 coding sequence is TGCGCCAGCAGCTTCCGCATGGGGGGACAGGGGGCCAATGAGCAGTTCTTC. Translating it yields CASSFRMGGQGANEQFF.

The genes are TRBV9 and TRBJ1-4, with a tentative D call TRBD1 (5 bases). The CDR3 sequence is 11 residues long. Germline V gene sequence: CDR1 SGDLS, CDR2 YYNGEE. V lost 3 bases and J 11 bases, leaving 8 bases between the germline ends. The CDR3 loop is CASSAAGKLFF. The CDR3 DNA reads as TGTGCCAGCAGCGCCGCAGGGAAACTGTTTTTT.

The V gene is TRBV20-1, the J gene TRBJ1-5; D uncertain. V was cut by 3 bases and J by 6 bases, with 12 bases left in between. Germline V gene lookup returns CDR1 DFQATT and CDR2 SNEGSKA (reference sequence). CDR3 length equals 13 residues. The CDR3 here is CSASVEGSQPQHF. The CDR3 bases are TGCAGTGCTAGCGTGGAGGGCAGTCAGCCCCAGCATTTT.

This clonotype appeared many times. The chain employs TRBV7-2 and TRBJ2-3; the D gene is possibly TRBD1 (6 bases). V gave up 2 bases and J gave up 4 bases, with 13 bases separating them. The CDR3 consists of 15 residues. Germline V gene data show CDR1 as SGHTA and CDR2 as FQGNSA. In nucleotides, the CDR3 is TGTGCCAGCAGCTTAAGGGCAGGGGAGTCAGATACGCAGTATTTT. Protein: CASSLRAGESDTQYF.

This sequence joins TRBV5-8 and TRBJ2-3; 8 nucleotides agree with TRBD2. Looked up from germline, CDR1 is SGHTS and CDR2 is YDEGEE. This CDR3 is built from 16 residues. The trim removed 3 bases at V and 2 bases at J, leaving 8 bases unmatched. The CDR3 sequence: CASSSRAGVYTDTQYF. CDR3 nucleotide sequence: TGTGCCAGCAGCTCCAGAGCGGGGGTCTACACAGATACGCAGTATTTT.

With regard to this clonotype: A much larger clone sits a single nucleotide away, making a read error possible. The rearrangement links TRBV10-3 to TRBJ2-5, with D perhaps assigned TRBD1 or TRBD2 (5 bases each). V lost 6 bases and J 2 bases, leaving 13 bases between the germline ends. The length of the CDR3 is 14 residues. Germline CDR1 reads ENHRY; CDR2 reads SYGVKD. In nucleotides, the CDR3 is TGTGCCATCAGGGGACGAGCGGATCAAGAGACCCAGTACTTC. This codes for CAIRGRADQETQYF.

The chain recombines TRBV6-5 with TRBJ1-2, with D perhaps TRBD1 (5 bases). The CDR3 has 13 residues. With 9 bases removed from V and 4 bases from J, the gap between germline ends came to 15 bases. Germline V gene sequence: CDR1 MNHEY, CDR2 SVGAGI. In DNA, the CDR3 is TGTGCCAGTTGCCCCGGGGCGACCTATGGCTACACCTTC. Translated, it gives CASCPGATYGYTF.

This clonotype was counted ten times or more. The genes are TRBV28 and TRBJ2-7; no firm D call. V was trimmed by 3 bases and J by 2 bases, leaving 2 bases between them. Germline CDR1 and CDR2: MDHEN and SYDVKM. The CDR3 consists of 11 residues. CDR3 loop: CASSFTYEQYF. The CDR3, as DNA: TGTGCCAGCAGTTTCACCTACGAGCAGTACTTC.

This chain connects TRBV12-3 or TRBV12-4 to TRBJ1-4; D not resolved. Trimming pared 1 base from V and 6 bases from J, leaving 6 bases between. CDR3 length equals 13 residues. The CDR3 is CASSLVRHEKLFF. The CDR3 DNA reads as TGTGCCAGCAGTTTAGTGAGGCATGAAAAACTGTTTTTT.